This T cell receptor beta chain came from a study of vaccination effects on CD4 cells after COVID-19. The wider study: For each well, 1.5 million to 2.5 million PBMC were cultured with around 10 IU/ml IL-2 and 9.5 to 10 ug/ml peptides.

As concerns this clone: What it recognizes is unknown.

The repertoire was sequenced with immunoSEQ multiplex PCR; TCRdb's copy has only in-frame clones and lacks some. In the table there are some 31,000 clones, around 72% of which are singletons. The CDR3 is made up of 11 amino acids. V was cut by 9 bases and J by 0 bases, with 5 bases left in between. Germline CDR1 reads SNHLY; CDR2 reads FYNNEI. Having been cultured for around nine days, the cells underwent CD4+ T cell isolation. By PCR, the person was confirmed to have had SARS-CoV-2 infection between March and December 2020. Every participant took two doses of the BNT162b2 or mRNA-1273 vaccine. The specimen comprised CD4+ T cells from PBMCs cultured without peptide, sampled after COVID-19 vaccination. The chain uses TRBV2 and TRBJ1-1; D uncertain. The receptor's source is a human donor who had a prior SARS-CoV-2 infection. CDR3 in DNA: TGTGCCAGGAGGGTGAACACTGAAGCTTTCTTT. Residues: CARRVNTEAFF.